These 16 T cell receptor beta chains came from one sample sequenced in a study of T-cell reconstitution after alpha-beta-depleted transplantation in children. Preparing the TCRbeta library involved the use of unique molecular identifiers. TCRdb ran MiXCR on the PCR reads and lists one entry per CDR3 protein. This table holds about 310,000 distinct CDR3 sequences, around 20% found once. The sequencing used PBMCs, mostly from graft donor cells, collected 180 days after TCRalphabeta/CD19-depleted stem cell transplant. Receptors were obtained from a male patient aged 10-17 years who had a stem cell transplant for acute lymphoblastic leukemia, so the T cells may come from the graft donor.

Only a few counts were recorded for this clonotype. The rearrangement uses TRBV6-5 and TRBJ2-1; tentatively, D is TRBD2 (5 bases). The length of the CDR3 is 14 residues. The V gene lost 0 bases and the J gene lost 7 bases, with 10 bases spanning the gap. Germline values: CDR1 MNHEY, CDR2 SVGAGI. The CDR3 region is CASSYSTSGNEQFF. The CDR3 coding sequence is TGTGCCAGCAGTTACTCCACGAGCGGTAATGAGCAGTTCTTC.

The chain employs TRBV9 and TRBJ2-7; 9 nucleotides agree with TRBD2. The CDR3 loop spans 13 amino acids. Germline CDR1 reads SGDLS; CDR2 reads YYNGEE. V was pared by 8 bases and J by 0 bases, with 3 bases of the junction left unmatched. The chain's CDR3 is CARLSGSSYEQYF. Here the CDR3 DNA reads TGTGCCAGGCTTAGCGGGAGCTCCTACGAGCAGTACTTC.

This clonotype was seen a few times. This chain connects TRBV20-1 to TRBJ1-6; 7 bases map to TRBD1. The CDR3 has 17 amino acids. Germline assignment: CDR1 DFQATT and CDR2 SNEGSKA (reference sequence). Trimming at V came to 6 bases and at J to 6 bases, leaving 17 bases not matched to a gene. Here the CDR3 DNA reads TGCAGTGCCCACGACAGGGATGGGCCGATGCTTAATTCACCCCTCCACTTT. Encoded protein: CSAHDRDGPMLNSPLHF.

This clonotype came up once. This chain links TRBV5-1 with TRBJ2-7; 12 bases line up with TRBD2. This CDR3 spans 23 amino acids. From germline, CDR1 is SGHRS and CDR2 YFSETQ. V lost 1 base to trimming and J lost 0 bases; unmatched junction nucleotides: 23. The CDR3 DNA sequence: TGCGCCAGCAGCTTGCCCGGGACAGGGGTCGAGGGAACTAGCGGGAGGCGCTCCTACGAGCAGTACTTC. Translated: CASSLPGTGVEGTSGRRSYEQYF.

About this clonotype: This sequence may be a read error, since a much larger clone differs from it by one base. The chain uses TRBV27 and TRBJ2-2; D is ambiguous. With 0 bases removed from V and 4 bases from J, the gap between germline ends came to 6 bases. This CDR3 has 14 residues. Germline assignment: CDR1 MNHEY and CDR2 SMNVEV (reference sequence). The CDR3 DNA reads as TGTGCCAGCAGTTTATCGGCGAGCACCGGGGAGCTGTTTTTT. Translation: CASSLSASTGELFF.

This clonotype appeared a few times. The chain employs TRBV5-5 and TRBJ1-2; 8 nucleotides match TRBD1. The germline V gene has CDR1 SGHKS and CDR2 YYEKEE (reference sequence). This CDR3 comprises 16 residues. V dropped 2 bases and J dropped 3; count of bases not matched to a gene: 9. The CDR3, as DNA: TGTGCCAGCAGCTTCTTCCCAGGGGGCAACGACTATGGCTACACCTTC. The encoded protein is CASSFFPGGNDYGYTF.

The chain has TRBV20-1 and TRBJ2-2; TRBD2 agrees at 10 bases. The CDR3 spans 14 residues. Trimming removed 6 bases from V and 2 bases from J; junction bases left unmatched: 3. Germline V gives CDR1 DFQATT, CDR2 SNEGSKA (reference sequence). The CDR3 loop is CSAIAGGNTGELFF. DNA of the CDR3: TGCAGTGCAATAGCGGGAGGAAACACCGGGGAGCTGTTTTTT.

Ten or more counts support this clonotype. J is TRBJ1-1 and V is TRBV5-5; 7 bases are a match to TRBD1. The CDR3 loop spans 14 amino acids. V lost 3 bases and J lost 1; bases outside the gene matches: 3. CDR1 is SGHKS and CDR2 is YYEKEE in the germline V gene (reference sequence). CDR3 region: CASSSGTANTEAFF. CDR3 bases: TGTGCCAGCAGCTCGGGGACAGCGAACACTGAAGCTTTCTTT.

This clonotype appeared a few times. In DNA form, the CDR3 reads TGTGCCACCAGGCGTAATCCAGCCCTAGCGGAGTATTTT. Its translation: CATRRNPALAEYF. The rearrangement links TRBV15 to TRBJ2-3; TRBD2 matches 7 bases. The V and J ends lost 6 bases and 13 bases, in that order; junction bases with no gene match: 13. The CDR3 extends over 13 amino acids. The V gene's germline CDR1 is LNHNV and CDR2 YYDKDF (reference sequence). Using reference TRBV15 and TRBJ2-3 for the parts outside the CDR3, the full variable domain is DAMVIQNPRYQVTQFGKPVTLSCSQTLNHNVMYWYQQKSSQAPKLLFHYYDKDFNNEADTPDNFQSRRPNTSFCFLDIRSPGLGDTAMYLCATRRNPALAEYFGPGTRLTVL.

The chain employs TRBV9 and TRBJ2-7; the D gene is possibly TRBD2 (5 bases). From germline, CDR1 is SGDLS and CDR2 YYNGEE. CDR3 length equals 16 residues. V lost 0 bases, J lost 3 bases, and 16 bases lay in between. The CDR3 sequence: CASSVGGLASDYEQYF. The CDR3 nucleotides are TGTGCCAGCAGCGTAGGTGGGCTAGCTTCGGACTACGAGCAGTACTTC.

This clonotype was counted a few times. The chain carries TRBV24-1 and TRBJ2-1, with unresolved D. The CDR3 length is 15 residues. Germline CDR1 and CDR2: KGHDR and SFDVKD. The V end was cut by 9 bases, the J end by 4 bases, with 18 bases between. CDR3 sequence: CATSTRRPLYNEQFF. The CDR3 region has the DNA TGTGCCACCTCAACCAGGCGTCCGCTTTACAATGAGCAGTTCTTC.

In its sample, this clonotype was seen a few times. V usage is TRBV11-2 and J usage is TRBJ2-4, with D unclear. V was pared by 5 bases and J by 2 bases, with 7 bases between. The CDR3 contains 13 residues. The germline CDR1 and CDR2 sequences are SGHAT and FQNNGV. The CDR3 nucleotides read TGTGCCAGCAGCCCCATTTCCAAAAACATTCAGTACTTC. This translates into CASSPISKNIQYF.

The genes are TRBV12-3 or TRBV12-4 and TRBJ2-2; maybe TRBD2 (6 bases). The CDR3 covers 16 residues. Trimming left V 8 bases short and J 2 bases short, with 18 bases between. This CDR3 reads CASHHFSGQNTGELFF. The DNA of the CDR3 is TGTGCCAGCCACCACTTTAGCGGACAAAACACCGGGGAGCTGTTTTTT.

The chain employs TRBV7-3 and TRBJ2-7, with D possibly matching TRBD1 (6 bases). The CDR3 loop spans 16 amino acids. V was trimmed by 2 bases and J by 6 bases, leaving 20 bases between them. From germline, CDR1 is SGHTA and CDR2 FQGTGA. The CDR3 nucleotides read TGTGCCAGCAGCTTACTCCCTTTCCGGGACATATCCGAGCAGTACTTC. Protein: CASSLLPFRDISEQYF.

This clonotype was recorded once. The CDR3 spells CATSDFSTSGHNEQFF. DNA of the CDR3: TGTGCCACCAGTGATTTCAGCACTAGCGGCCACAATGAGCAGTTCTTC. V and J are TRBV24-1 and TRBJ2-1; the match to TRBD2 covers 8 bases. The V gene's germline CDR1 is KGHDR and CDR2 SFDVKD. This CDR3 contains 16 residues. V lost 1 base and J lost 5; bases outside the gene matches: 6.

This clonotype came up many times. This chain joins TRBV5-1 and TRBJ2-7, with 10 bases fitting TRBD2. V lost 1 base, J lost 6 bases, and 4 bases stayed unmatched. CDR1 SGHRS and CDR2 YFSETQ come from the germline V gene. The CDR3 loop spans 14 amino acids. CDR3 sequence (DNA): TGCGCCAGCAGCTTGACTAGCGGGATTGGCGAGCAGTACTTC. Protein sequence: CASSLTSGIGEQYF. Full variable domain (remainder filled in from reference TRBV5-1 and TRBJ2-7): KAGVTQTPRYLIKTRGQQVTLSCSPISGHRSVSWYQQTPGQGLQFLFEYFSETQRNKGNFPGRFSGRQFSNSRSEMNVSTLELGDSALYLCASSLTSGIGEQYFGPGTRLTVT.